This record looks at one TCR beta chain sequence and its context. Naive-designated CD8 cells lacked CD45RO, were positively enriched for CCR7, and omitted terminally differentiated effector memory CD45RA+ cells. Produced via immunoSEQ multiplex PCR; TCRdb's table is partial and in-frame only. This repertoire shows under 850,000 clones, around 93% found once; its top ten account for around 24%. The data derive from a study of shared clonotypes between healthy human individuals. The CDR3 spans 12 residues. Germline CDR1 and CDR2: SNHLY and FYNNEI. Trimming at V came to 11 bases and at J to 6 bases, leaving 5 bases not matched to a gene.

The chain joins TRBV2 to TRBJ2-1, with TRBD1 identical over 9 bases. The sequence was obtained from a man aged 25-40 years in good health. The sequenced sample consisted of naive CD8+ T cells sorted from blood. CDR3 sequence: CALPGQGNEQFF. The CDR3 bases are TGTGCCCTCCCGGGACAGGGCAATGAGCAGTTCTTC.